The 11 T cell receptor beta chains below were found in one sample sequenced in a study of shared clonotypes between healthy human individuals. The table came from immunoSEQ multiplex PCR; TCRdb's copy has only in-frame clones and leaves some out. The table has approximately 1.1 million clones, about 80% seen once; the top ten hold about 0.52%. Sequencing used memory CD4+ T cells from PBMCs. Subset indicated: CD45RA-negative fraction. The receptors stem from a man in his late teens or twenties in good health. Some clones in this sample may be carry-over from other donors' samples.

The rearrangement joins TRBV11-2 to TRBJ2-1; tentative D call: TRBD2 (5 bases). The V gene lost 1 base and the J gene lost 3 bases, with 10 bases spanning the gap. Germline V gene data show CDR1 as SGHAT and CDR2 as FQNNGV. This CDR3 is 15 amino acids long. For the CDR3, the DNA is TGTGCCAGCAGCTTAGTTACGAGCGGCTACAATGAGCAGTTCTTC. It specifies CASSLVTSGYNEQFF.

The CDR3 region has the DNA TGTGCCAGCAGTTTATATCAACAGGGGGTGAACAATGAGCAGTTCTTC. This encodes CASSLYQQGVNNEQFF. The chain is built from TRBV28 and TRBJ2-1; 8 bases fit TRBD1. CDR1 MDHEN and CDR2 SYDVKM come from the germline V gene. Trimming took 1 base from V and 5 from J; bases not matched to a gene: 7. The CDR3 runs to 16 residues.

This rearrangement joins TRBV5-1 to TRBJ2-5, with 14 bases matching TRBD2. Germline loops: CDR1 SGHRS, CDR2 YFSETQ. The CDR3 is 16 residues long. The V and J ends lost 4 bases and 4 bases, in that order; junction bases with no gene match: 6. CDR3 sequence reads: CASSVGTSGRTETQYF. The DNA of the CDR3 is TGCGCCAGCAGCGTCGGGACTAGCGGGAGAACAGAGACCCAGTACTTC.

V usage is TRBV28 and J usage is TRBJ1-2; 8 bases are a match to TRBD1. Trimming at V came to 7 bases and at J to 4 bases, leaving 17 bases not matched to a gene. The length of the CDR3 is 17 residues. Germline V gene lookup returns CDR1 MDHEN and CDR2 SYDVKM. Here the CDR3 DNA reads TGTGCCAGCACCCTCACTAGACAGGGGAGCCACTTCTATGGCTACACCTTC. This encodes CASTLTRQGSHFYGYTF.

This sequence joins TRBV28 and TRBJ1-1; no clear D. V was cut by 6 bases and J by 4 bases, with 12 bases left in between. The CDR3 is 13 residues long. Germline values: CDR1 MDHEN, CDR2 SYDVKM. The CDR3 loop reads CASSPLFSTEAFF. As DNA, the CDR3 is TGTGCCAGCAGCCCCCTTTTTTCCACTGAAGCTTTCTTT.

The CDR3 nucleotides read TGTGCCAGTTCAAACAGGGCTAACTATGGCTACACCTTC. Its protein product is CASSNRANYGYTF. This chain uses TRBV6-1 with TRBJ1-2; possible D gene TRBD1, 6 bases. Trimming took 9 bases from V and 0 from J, leaving 11 bases between them. This CDR3 comprises 13 residues. Germline CDR1 and CDR2: MNHNS and SASEGT.

V is TRBV2 and J is TRBJ2-3, with D uncertain. Trimming pared 5 bases from V and 2 bases from J, leaving 14 bases between. Germline V gene lookup returns CDR1 SNHLY and CDR2 FYNNEI. The CDR3 loop spans 15 amino acids. The CDR3 here is CASSLVLVATDTQYF. The CDR3 coding sequence is TGTGCCAGCAGTTTGGTCCTCGTGGCCACAGATACGCAGTATTTT.

This chain uses TRBV18 with TRBJ2-1; 8 bases line up with TRBD2. The germline V gene encodes CDR1 KGHSH and CDR2 LQKENI. V lost 3 bases, J lost 5 bases, and 15 bases stayed unmatched. This CDR3 contains 18 residues. As DNA, the CDR3 is TGTGCCAGCTCACCGAACGCCAGACAGCGGGAGAGGCACAATGAGCAGTTCTTC. It yields the protein CASSPNARQRERHNEQFF. The full variable domain, in which reference TRBV18 and TRBJ2-1 provide the parts outside the CDR3, is NAGVMQNPRHLVRRRGQEARLRCSPMKGHSHVYWYRQLPEEGLKFMVYLQKENIIDESGMPKERFSAEFPKEGPSILRIQQVVRGDSAAYFCASSPNARQRERHNEQFFGPGTRLTVL.

DNA for the CDR3: TGTGCCAGCAGCTTAGATTTAGGCAGGAACACCGGGGAGCTGTTTTTT. Its protein is CASSLDLGRNTGELFF. This sequence joins TRBV11-2 and TRBJ2-2, with D uncertain. Deletions cut 0 bases from V and 1 base from J, with 9 bases between. The germline V gene encodes CDR1 SGHAT and CDR2 FQNNGV. The CDR3 totals 16 residues.

The V and J genes are TRBV27 and TRBJ1-1; 7 nucleotides match TRBD1. This CDR3 has 17 residues. V lost 5 bases, J lost 1 base, and 13 bases stayed unmatched. Per the germline V gene, CDR1 is MNHEY and CDR2 is SMNVEV (reference sequence). The CDR3, as DNA: TGTGCCAGCAGTCCCCGCTCCAGGGGGGATTCGAACACTGAAGCTTTCTTT. Amino acid sequence: CASSPRSRGDSNTEAFF.

This clone has just one count. CDR3 region: CASSLAGSRGYGYTF. CDR3 in DNA: TGTGCCAGCAGCTTAGCGGGGTCCCGCGGCTATGGCTACACCTTC. The chain employs TRBV7-9 and TRBJ1-2; D is unclear. V lost 0 bases, J lost 4 bases, and 12 bases lay in between. This CDR3 has 15 residues. CDR1 SEHNR and CDR2 FQNEAQ come from the germline V gene (reference sequence).